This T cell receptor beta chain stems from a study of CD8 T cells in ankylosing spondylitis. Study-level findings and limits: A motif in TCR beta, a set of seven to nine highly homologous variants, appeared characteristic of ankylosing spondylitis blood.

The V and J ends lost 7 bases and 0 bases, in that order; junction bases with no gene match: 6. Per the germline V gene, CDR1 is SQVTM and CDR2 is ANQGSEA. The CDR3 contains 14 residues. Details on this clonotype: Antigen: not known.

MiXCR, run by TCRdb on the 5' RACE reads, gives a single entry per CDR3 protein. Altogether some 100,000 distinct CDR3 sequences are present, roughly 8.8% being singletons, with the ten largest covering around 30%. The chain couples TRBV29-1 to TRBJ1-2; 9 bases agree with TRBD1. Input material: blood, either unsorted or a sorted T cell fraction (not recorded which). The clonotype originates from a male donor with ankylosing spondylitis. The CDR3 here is CSAHGTGPNYGYTF. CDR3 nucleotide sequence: TGCAGCGCTCACGGGACAGGGCCTAACTATGGCTACACCTTC. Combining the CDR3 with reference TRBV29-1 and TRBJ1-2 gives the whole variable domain SAVISQKPSRDICQRGTSLTIQCQVDSQVTMMFWYRQQPGQSLTLIATANQGSEATYESGFVIDKFPISRPNLTFSTLTVSNMSPEDSSIYLCSAHGTGPNYGYTFGSGTRLTVV.